This T cell receptor (beta chain) was found in a study of neurological immune-mediated disorders. Study-wide findings and caveats: The greatest TCR clonal expansion occurred in HTLV-1-associated myelopathy and the least in multiple sclerosis, which fell below healthy controls.

The sample holds many counts of this clonotype. The target antigen is unknown. The cDNA was generated by 5'RACE with 10-nucleotide random UMIs. Every sequencing run generated in excess of 180 million TCR-beta sequences. These sequences covered 15-18 subjects. Using its own MiXCR run on the 5' RACE reads, TCRdb lists one record per CDR3 protein. Of around 40,000 distinct CDR3 sequences listed, about an eighth are singletons. The unsorted libraries had their origin in 2 million PBMCs stored at -80 C. V was shortened by 2 bases and J by 7 bases, with 23 bases between the two germline ends. The CDR3 runs to 17 residues. Germline loops: CDR1 MNHEY, CDR2 SVGAGI.

The specimen was PBMCs. The receptor was derived from a female donor in good health. The rearrangement links TRBV6-5 to TRBJ1-2, with D maybe TRBD1 (5 bases). This chain's CDR3 is CASSYEYVQGRQSGYTF. The CDR3, as DNA: TGTGCCAGCAGTTACGAGTATGTGCAGGGTCGGCAATCTGGCTACACCTTC.